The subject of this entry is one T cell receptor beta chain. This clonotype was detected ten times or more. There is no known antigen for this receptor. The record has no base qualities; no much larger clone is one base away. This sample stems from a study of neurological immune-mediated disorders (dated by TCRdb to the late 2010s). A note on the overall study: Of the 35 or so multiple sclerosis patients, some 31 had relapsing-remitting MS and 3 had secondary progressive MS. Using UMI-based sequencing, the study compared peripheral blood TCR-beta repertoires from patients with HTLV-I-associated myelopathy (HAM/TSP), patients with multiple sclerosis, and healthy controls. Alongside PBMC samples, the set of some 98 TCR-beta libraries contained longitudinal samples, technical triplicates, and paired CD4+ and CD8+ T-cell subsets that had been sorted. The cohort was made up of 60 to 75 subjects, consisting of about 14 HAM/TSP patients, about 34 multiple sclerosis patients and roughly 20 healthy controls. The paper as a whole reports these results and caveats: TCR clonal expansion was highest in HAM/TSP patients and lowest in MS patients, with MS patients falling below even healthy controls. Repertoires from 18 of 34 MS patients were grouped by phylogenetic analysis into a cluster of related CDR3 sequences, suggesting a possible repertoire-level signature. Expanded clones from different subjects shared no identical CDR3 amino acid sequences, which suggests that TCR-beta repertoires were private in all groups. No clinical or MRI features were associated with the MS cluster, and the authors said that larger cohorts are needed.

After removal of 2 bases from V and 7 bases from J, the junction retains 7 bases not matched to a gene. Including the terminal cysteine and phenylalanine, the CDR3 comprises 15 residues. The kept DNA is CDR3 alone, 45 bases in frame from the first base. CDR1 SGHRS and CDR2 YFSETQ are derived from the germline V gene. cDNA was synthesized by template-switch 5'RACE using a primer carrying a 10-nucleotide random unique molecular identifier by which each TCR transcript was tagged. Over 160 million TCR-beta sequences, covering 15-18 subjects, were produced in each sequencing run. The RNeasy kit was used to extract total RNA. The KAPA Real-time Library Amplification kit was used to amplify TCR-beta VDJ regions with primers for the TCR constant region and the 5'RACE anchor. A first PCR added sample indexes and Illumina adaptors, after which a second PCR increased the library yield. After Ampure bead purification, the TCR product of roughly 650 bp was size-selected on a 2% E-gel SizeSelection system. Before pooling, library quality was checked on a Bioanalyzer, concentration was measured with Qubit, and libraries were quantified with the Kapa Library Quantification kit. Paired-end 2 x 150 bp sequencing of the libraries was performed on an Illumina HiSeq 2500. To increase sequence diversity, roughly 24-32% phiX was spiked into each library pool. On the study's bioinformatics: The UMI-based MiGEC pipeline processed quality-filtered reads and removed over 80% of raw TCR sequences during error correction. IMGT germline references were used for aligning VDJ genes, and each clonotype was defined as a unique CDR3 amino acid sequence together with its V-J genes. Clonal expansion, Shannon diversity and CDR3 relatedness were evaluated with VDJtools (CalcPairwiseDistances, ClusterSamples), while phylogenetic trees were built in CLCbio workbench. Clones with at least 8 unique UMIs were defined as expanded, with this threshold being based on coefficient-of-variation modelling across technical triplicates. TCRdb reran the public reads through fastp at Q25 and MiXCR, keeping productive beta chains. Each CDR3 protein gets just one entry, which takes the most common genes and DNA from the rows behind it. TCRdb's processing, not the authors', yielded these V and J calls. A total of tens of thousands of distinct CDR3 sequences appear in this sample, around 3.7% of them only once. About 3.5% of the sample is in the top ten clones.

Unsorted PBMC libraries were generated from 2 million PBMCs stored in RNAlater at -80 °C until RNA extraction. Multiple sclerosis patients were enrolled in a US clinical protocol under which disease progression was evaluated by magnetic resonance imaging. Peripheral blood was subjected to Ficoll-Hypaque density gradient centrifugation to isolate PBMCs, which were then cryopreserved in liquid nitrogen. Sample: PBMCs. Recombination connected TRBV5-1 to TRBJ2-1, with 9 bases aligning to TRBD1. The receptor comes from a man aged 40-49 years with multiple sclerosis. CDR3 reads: CASSLSGTGPNEQFF. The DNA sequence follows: TGCGCCAGCAGCTTATCCGGGACAGGGCCAAATGAGCAGTTCTTC.